The 5 T cell receptor beta chains reported below all come from one sample, sequenced in a study of blood T cell repertoires in COVID-19. Assay used: immunoSEQ multiplex PCR; TCRdb lists only in-frame clones, some missing. Seen here are 90,000 to 120,000 clones, more than 70% observed once, and the top ten hold approximately 4.1%. The sequencing input was peripheral blood. The receptors originated from a human donor in a cohort sampled during active COVID-19.

This chain joins TRBV10-3 and TRBJ2-3; 13 nucleotides line up with TRBD2. The CDR3 is 16 amino acids. Germline V gives CDR1 ENHRY, CDR2 SYGVKD. V was clipped by 8 bases and J by 6 bases; unmatched bases: 11. As DNA, the CDR3 is TGTGCCATCGGGCGGACTAGCGGGAGTATAGGTGATACGCAGTATTTT. Amino acids: CAIGRTSGSIGDTQYF.

This chain connects TRBV5-1 to TRBJ1-3; 8 bases map to TRBD1. With V trimmed by 2 bases and J by 4 bases, 11 bases remained unmatched. Germline lookup yields CDR1 SGHRS and CDR2 YFSETQ. The CDR3 loop spans 17 amino acids. CDR3 sequence (DNA): TGCGCCAGCAGCTTACCAGCGACAGGGGTCGGGGGAAACACCATATATTTT. Its protein is CASSLPATGVGGNTIYF.

The chain has TRBV19 and TRBJ2-2, with a weak D call TRBD1 (5 bases). This CDR3 has 15 residues. CDR1 and CDR2 from the germline V gene are LNHDA and SQIVND (reference sequence). Trimming left V 6 bases short and J 1 base short, with 12 bases between. The DNA of the CDR3 is TGTGCCAGTAGCACTGGACACCTGAACACCGGGGAGCTGTTTTTT. As protein: CASSTGHLNTGELFF.

The chain links TRBV10-3 to TRBJ2-3; possibly TRBD2 for D (5 bases). CDR3 length equals 14 residues. The V end lost 5 bases, the J end lost 3 bases, and 12 bases lay between the germline ends. Per the germline V gene, CDR1 is ENHRY and CDR2 is SYGVKD. CDR3 sequence: CAISPRGSTDTQYF. The CDR3, as DNA: TGTGCCATCAGTCCGAGAGGGAGTACAGATACGCAGTATTTT.

The chain uses TRBV7-6 and TRBJ1-2, with D perhaps TRBD1 (6 bases). The length of the CDR3 is 14 residues. Deletions cut 3 bases from V and 4 bases from J, with 12 bases between. Looked up from germline, CDR1 is SGHVS and CDR2 is FNYEAQ. This chain's CDR3 is CASSLGADSYGYTF. Written as DNA, the CDR3 is TGTGCCAGCAGCTTGGGGGCCGACAGCTATGGCTACACCTTC.